This T cell receptor (beta chain) was documented in a study of response to subunit inactivated influenza vaccine. This clonotype came up a few times. A single record per CDR3 protein comes from TCRdb applying MiXCR to the RT-PCR reads. The sample has about 540,000 distinct CDR3 sequences, around 25% seen once. V lost 4 bases and J lost 0, with 17 bases in between. Germline CDR1 reads WSHSY; CDR2 reads SAAADI. The CDR3 consists of 17 residues. The same sample was also used in a study of T cells expressing NK-cell markers. In that study: 5'RACE template switching with UMIs generated TCR beta cDNA. Whether expanded NKG2C+ T cell clones were HCMV specific stayed uncertain.

This sample comprised CD4+ T cells sorted from PBMCs, obtained 11 to 12 days after vaccination. The receptor comes from a man aged 50 to 59 who received an inactivated influenza vaccine. The V call is TRBV10-2, the J call TRBJ2-3, with D possibly matching TRBD1 (6 bases). Here the CDR3 DNA reads TGCGCCAGCAGTGGGGAGCGGACAGTAATTAGCACAGATACGCAGTATTTT. Translation: CASSGERTVISTDTQYF.